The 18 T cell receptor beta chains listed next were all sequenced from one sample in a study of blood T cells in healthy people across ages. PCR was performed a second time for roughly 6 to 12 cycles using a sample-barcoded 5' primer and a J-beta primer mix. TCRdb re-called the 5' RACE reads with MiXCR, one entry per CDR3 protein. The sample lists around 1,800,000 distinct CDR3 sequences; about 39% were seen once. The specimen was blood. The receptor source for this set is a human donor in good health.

The CDR3 here is CASSLARSGGRNEQFF. CDR3 coding DNA: TGTGCCAGCAGCTTAGCGCGGAGCGGGGGGAGGAATGAGCAGTTCTTC. V gene TRBV7-2 combines with J gene TRBJ2-1; 9 bases are a match to TRBD2. The V and J ends lost 0 bases and 7 bases, in that order; junction bases with no gene match: 7. Germline lookup yields CDR1 SGHTA and CDR2 FQGNSA. This CDR3 has 16 residues. Using reference TRBV7-2 and TRBJ2-1 for the parts outside the CDR3, the full variable domain is GAGVSQSPSNKVTEKGKDVELRCDPISGHTALYWYRQSLGQGLEFLIYFQGNSAPDKSGLPSDRFSAERTGGSVSTLTIQRTQQEDSAVYLCASSLARSGGRNEQFFGPGTRLTVL.

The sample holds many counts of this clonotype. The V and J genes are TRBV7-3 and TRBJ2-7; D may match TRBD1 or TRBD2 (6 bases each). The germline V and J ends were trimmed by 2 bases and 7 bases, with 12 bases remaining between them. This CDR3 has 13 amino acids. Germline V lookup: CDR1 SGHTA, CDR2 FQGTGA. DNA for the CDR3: TGTGCCAGCAGCTTACTCCAGGGGAGGGAGCAGTACTTC. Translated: CASSLLQGREQYF. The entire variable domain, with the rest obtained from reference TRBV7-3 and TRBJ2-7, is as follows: GAGVSQTPSNKVTEKGKYVELRCDPISGHTALYWYRQSLGQGPEFLIYFQGTGAADDSGLPNDRFFAVRPEGSVSTLKIQRTERGDSAVYLCASSLLQGREQYFGPGTRLTVT.

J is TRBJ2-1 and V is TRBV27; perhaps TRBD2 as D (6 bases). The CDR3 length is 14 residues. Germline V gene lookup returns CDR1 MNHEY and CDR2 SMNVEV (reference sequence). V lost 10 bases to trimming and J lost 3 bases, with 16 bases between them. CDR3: CATQWGVNYNEQFF. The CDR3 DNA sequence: TGTGCCACCCAGTGGGGGGTAAACTACAATGAGCAGTTCTTC.

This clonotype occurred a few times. The CDR3 DNA is TGTGCCAGCAGCTTAGGATCGGGGAGCGGGGGGGAGCAGTTCTTC. Translated: CASSLGSGSGGEQFF. V and J are TRBV7-6 and TRBJ2-1, with 9 bases aligning to TRBD2. The CDR3 has 15 residues. CDR1 is SGHVS, CDR2 FNYEAQ, per germline. The ends lost 1 base at V and 10 bases at J; junction bases unmatched: 8.

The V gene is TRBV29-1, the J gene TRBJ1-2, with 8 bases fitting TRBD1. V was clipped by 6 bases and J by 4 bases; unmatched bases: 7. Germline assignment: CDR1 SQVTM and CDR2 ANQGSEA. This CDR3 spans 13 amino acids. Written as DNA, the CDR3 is TGCAGCGTCCTACAGGGGGGCCGCTATGGCTACACCTTC. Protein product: CSVLQGGRYGYTF.

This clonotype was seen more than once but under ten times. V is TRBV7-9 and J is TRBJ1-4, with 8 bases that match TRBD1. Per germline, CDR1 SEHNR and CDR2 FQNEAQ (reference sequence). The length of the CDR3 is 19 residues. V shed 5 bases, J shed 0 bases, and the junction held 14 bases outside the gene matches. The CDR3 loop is CASSPGETGVFSTNEKLFF. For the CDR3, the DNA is TGTGCCAGCAGCCCCGGTGAGACAGGGGTTTTCTCAACTAATGAAAAACTGTTTTTT.

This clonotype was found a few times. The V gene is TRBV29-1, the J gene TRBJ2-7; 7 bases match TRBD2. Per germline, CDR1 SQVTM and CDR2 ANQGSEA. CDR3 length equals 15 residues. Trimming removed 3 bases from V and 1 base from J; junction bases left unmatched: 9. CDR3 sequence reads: CSVETGASGSYEQYF. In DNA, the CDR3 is TGCAGCGTTGAGACTGGGGCTAGCGGATCCTACGAGCAGTACTTC.

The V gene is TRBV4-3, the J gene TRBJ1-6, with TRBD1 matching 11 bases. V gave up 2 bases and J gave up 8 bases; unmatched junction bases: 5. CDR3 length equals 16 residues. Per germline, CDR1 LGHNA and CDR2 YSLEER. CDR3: CASSQTGTGGYSPLHF. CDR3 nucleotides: TGCGCCAGCAGCCAAACCGGGACAGGGGGTTATTCACCCCTCCACTTT.

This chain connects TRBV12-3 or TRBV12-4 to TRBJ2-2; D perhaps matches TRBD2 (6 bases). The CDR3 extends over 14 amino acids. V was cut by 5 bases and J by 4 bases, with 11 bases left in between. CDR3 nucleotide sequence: TGTGCCAGCAGTACACGGGGGAGCACCGGGGAGCTGTTTTTT. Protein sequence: CASSTRGSTGELFF.

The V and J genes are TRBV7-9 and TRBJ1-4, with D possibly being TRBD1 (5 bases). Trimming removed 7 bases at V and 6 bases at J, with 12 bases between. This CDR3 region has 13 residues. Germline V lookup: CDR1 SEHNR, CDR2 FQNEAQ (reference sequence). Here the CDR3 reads CASIDSTDEKLFF. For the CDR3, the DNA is TGTGCCAGCATTGACAGTACTGATGAAAAACTGTTTTTT.

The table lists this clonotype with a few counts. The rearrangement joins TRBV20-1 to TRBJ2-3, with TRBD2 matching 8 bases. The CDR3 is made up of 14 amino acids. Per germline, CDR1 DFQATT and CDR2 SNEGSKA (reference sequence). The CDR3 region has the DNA TGCAGCTCCGGGGGGCTAGCGGGTACAGATACGCAGTATTTT. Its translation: CSSGGLAGTDTQYF.

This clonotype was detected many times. DNA for the CDR3: TGTGCCAGCAGTTTAGAGCAGCGAGAGACCCAGTACTTC. Its protein is CASSLEQRETQYF. The chain recombines TRBV12-3 or TRBV12-4 with TRBJ2-5; D is ambiguous. The CDR3 is 13 amino acids. V was clipped by 1 base and J by 4 bases, with 7 bases between them.

In nucleotides, the CDR3 is TGCAGTGCTGGGGGGGCAGTTGGGTTGGCCTACGAGCAGTACTTC. Its translation: CSAGGAVGLAYEQYF. The chain joins TRBV20-1 to TRBJ2-7; perhaps TRBD2 as D (7 bases). Germline CDR1 DFQATT, CDR2 SNEGSKA (reference sequence). Trimming stripped 5 bases from V and 2 bases from J, with 19 bases between. This CDR3 region has 15 residues.

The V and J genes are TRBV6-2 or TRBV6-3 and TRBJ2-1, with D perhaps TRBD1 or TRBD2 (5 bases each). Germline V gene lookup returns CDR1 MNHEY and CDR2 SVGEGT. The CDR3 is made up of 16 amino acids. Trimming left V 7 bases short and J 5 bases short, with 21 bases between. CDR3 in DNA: TGTGCCAGCACCAAGGGACGGACGCCCAGCGACAATGAGCAGTTCTTC. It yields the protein CASTKGRTPSDNEQFF.

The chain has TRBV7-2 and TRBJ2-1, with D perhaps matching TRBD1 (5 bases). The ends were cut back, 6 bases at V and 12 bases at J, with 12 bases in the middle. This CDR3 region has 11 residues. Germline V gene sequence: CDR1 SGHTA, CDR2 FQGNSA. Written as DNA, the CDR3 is TGTGCCAGCAGTCCCAGTAGGGGGCAGTTCTTC. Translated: CASSPSRGQFF. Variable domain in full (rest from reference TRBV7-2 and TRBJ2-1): GAGVSQSPSNKVTEKGKDVELRCDPISGHTALYWYRQSLGQGLEFLIYFQGNSAPDKSGLPSDRFSAERTGGSVSTLTIQRTQQEDSAVYLCASSPSRGQFFGPGTRLTVL.

The CDR3 loop is CASSLGVARVGETQYF. CDR3 DNA: TGTGCCAGCAGCTTAGGAGTGGCTCGGGTCGGAGAGACCCAGTACTTC. The chain combines TRBV7-2 with TRBJ2-5; no reliable D call. The CDR3 has 16 residues. V was shortened by 1 base and J by 4 bases, with 16 bases between the two germline ends. In germline, CDR1 is SGHTA, CDR2 FQGNSA.

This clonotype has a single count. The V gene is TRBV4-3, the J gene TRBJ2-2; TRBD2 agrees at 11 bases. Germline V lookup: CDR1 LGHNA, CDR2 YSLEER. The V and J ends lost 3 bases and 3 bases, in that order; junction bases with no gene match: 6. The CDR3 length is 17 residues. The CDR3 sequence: CASSHALAGDHTGELFF. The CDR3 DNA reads TGCGCCAGCAGCCACGCACTAGCGGGGGACCACACCGGGGAGCTGTTTTTT.

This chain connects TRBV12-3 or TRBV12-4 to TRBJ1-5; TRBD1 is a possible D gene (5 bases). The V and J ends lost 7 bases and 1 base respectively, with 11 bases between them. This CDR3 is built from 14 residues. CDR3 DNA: TGTGCCAGCATCCTGGGGGGGAGCAATCAGCCCCAGCATTTT. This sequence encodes CASILGGSNQPQHF.